Listed here are 4 T cell receptor beta chains from one sample, sequenced in a study of T cells in Graves' hyperthyroidism and ophthalmopathy. TCR beta CDR3 regions were amplified from RNA. The HTBI primer set drove a first-round RT-PCR of the TCR CDR3. In TCRdb, the multiplex PCR reads were re-called with MiXCR into one record per CDR3 protein. The repertoire has 480,000 or so distinct CDR3 sequences, 46% of them found once; the top ten carry approximately 44%. Sequencing used peripheral blood or thyroid tissue (not recorded which). Receptor source: an adult woman with Graves' disease, either hyperthyroidism or ophthalmopathy (not recorded which).

Of note for this clonotype: The junction departs from germline at one end; a sequencing error may be responsible. The J gene is TRBJ2-7, the V gene TRBV18, with 9 bases fitting TRBD2. CDR3 size: 14 residues. Germline V gene lookup returns CDR1 KGHSH and CDR2 LQKENI. DNA of the CDR3: TGTGCCAGCAGACCCACCGGAGCGGGAGGCCCCTCGGTCTTC. Residues: CASRPTGAGGPSVF.

This CDR3 is CASSIESANTEAFF. Here the CDR3 DNA reads TGTGCCAGCAGTATAGAGAGCGCTAACACTGAAGCTTTCTTT. The chain has TRBV25-1 and TRBJ1-1; D is undetermined. The ends were cut back, 5 bases at V and 2 bases at J, with 12 bases in the middle. Germline V gene lookup returns CDR1 MGHDK and CDR2 SYGVNS. The CDR3 runs to 14 residues.

The sample holds a few counts of this clonotype. The V and J genes are TRBV12-3 or TRBV12-4 and TRBJ1-4, with unresolved D. Trimming took off 6 bases at V and 5 bases at J, with 10 bases between the two ends. This CDR3 contains 13 residues. For the CDR3, the DNA is TGTGCCAGCAGCGGCGGGAGCAATGAAAAACTGTTTTTT. Its protein is CASSGGSNEKLFF.

As regards this clonotype: A much larger clone is a single base away; this may be a read error. V gene TRBV7-2 combines with J gene TRBJ2-3; D is unclear. Germline loops: CDR1 SGHTA, CDR2 FQGNSA. The CDR3 spans 15 residues. Written as DNA, the CDR3 is TGTGCCAGCAGCTTAGATTCGGGTAGCACAGATACGCGGTATTTT. Its protein is CASSLDSGSTDTRYF.